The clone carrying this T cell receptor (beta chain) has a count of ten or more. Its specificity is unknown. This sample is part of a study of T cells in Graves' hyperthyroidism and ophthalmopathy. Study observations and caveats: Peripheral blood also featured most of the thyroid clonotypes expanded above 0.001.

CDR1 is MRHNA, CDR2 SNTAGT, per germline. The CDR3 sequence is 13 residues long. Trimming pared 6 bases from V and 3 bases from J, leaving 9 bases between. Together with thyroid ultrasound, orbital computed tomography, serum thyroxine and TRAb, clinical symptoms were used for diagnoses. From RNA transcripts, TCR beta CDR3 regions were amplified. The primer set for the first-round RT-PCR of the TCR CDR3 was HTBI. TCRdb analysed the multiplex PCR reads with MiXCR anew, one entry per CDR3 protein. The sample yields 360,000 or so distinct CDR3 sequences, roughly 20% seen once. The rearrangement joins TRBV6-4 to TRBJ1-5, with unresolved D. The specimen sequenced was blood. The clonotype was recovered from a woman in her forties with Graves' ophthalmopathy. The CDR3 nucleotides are TGTGCCAGCAGCCCGGAAGTCAATCAGCCCCAGCATTTT. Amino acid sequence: CASSPEVNQPQHF.